Listed below are T cell receptor beta chains from one sample, sequenced in a study of cytomegalovirus exposure and HLA in healthy donors. TCRdb's copy holds only in-frame clones and misses some; the assay was immunoSEQ multiplex PCR. The data hold about 25,000 clones, with approximately 79% observed a single time. What was sequenced was PBMCs. These receptors were taken from a male donor in good health and CMV-seronegative. CDR3s include the opening cysteine and the closing phenylalanine or tryptophan. Fields, in order: CDR3 protein, CDR3 DNA, V gene, D gene, J gene, clone size. A D gene is named only where the DNA matches it firmly. Clone size appears in some rows only: once, few, many, or a class for an expanded clone.

CDR3: CASSGWDRGVHEQYF
DNA: TGTGCCAGCAGTGGATGGGACAGGGGAGTCCACGAGCAGTACTTC
V: TRBV6-6
D: TRBD1
J: TRBJ2-7
size: few

CDR3: CASSLQQGDEKLFF
DNA: TGTGCCAGCAGCTTACAACAGGGCGACGAAAAACTGTTTTTT
V: TRBV7-9
D: .
J: TRBJ1-4
size: .

CDR3: CASSGQGTFGTDTQYF
DNA: TGTGCCAGCAGTGGACAGGGAACTTTTGGCACAGATACGCAGTATTTT
V: TRBV6-1
D: TRBD1
J: TRBJ2-3
size: .

CDR3: CASSSSGLAGGEQYF
DNA: TGTGCCAGCTCCTCGTCGGGACTAGCGGGAGGCGAGCAGTACTTC
V: TRBV28
D: TRBD2
J: TRBJ2-7
size: .

CDR3: CASSQTGASEKLFF
DNA: TGTGCCAGCAGCCAGACAGGGGCGAGTGAAAAACTGTTTTTT
V: TRBV27
D: TRBD1
J: TRBJ1-4
size: .

CDR3: CASSPTQDSFVSYEQYF
DNA: TGCGCCAGCAGTCCGACCCAAGACAGCTTTGTTTCCTACGAGCAGTACTTC
V: TRBV23-1
D: .
J: TRBJ2-7
size: .

CDR3: CASSSGLVGAQAKNIQYF
DNA: TGTGCCAGCAGCTCGGGACTCGTTGGGGCCCAAGCCAAAAACATTCAGTACTTC
V: TRBV11-2
D: .
J: TRBJ2-4
size: .

CDR3: CASTTVDISSYNEQFF
DNA: TGTGCCAGCACCACCGTTGACATAAGCTCCTACAATGAGCAGTTCTTC
V: TRBV28
D: .
J: TRBJ2-1
size: .

CDR3: CATRQGVHNEQFF
DNA: TGTGCCACCCGACAGGGGGTCCACAATGAGCAGTTCTTC
V: TRBV27
D: TRBD1
J: TRBJ2-1
size: .

CDR3: CASSPHRDTLNEKLFF
DNA: TGTGCCAGCAGTCCTCACCGGGACACGTTAAATGAAAAACTGTTTTTT
V: TRBV27
D: .
J: TRBJ1-4
size: .

CDR3: CASSSSGTGSHEQYF
DNA: TGTGCCAGCAGCTCCTCCGGGACAGGTTCCCACGAGCAGTACTTC
V: TRBV13
D: TRBD1
J: TRBJ2-7
size: .

CDR3: CASSQSVGDTQYF
DNA: TGTGCCAGCAGCCAGTCGGTCGGAGATACGCAGTATTTT
V: TRBV4-2
D: .
J: TRBJ2-3
size: .

CDR3: CASSLVDRGHTGELFF
DNA: TGTGCCAGCAGTCTGGTGGACAGGGGGCACACCGGGGAGCTGTTTTTT
V: TRBV5-6
D: TRBD1
J: TRBJ2-2
size: .

CDR3: CAGRRRGKEPQGNSNQPQHF
DNA: TGTGCCGGCCGACGCAGGGGAAAGGAGCCTCAGGGAAATAGCAATCAGCCCCAGCATTTT
V: TRBV19
D: .
J: TRBJ1-5
size: .

CDR3: CASSITGLNTEAFF
DNA: TGCGCCAGCAGCATAACAGGGTTGAACACTGAAGCTTTCTTT
V: TRBV5-1
D: .
J: TRBJ1-1
size: .

CDR3: CASSLGTLAEAFF
DNA: TGTGCCAGCAGCCTTGGGACACTAGCTGAAGCTTTCTTT
V: TRBV7-3
D: .
J: TRBJ1-1
size: .

CDR3: CASSYENLQGGSQYF
DNA: TGTGCCAGCAGTTACGAGAACCTTCAAGGGGGTTCGCAGTATTTT
V: TRBV6-6
D: .
J: TRBJ2-3
size: once

CDR3: CASSPSLFGGDNEQFF
DNA: TGTGCCAGCAGCCCCTCCCTTTTTGGAGGGGACAATGAGCAGTTCTTC
V: TRBV14
D: .
J: TRBJ2-1
size: .

CDR3: CASSQSPPTSGAYNEQFF
DNA: TGCGCCAGCAGCCAATCCCCGCCGACTAGCGGGGCCTACAATGAGCAGTTCTTC
V: TRBV4-3
D: TRBD2
J: TRBJ2-1
size: few

CDR3: CASSVGGGPVETQYF
DNA: TGTGCCAGCAGCGTAGGGGGCGGCCCCGTGGAGACCCAGTACTTC
V: TRBV9
D: .
J: TRBJ2-5
size: .

CDR3: CASSPRLAGGHTQYF
DNA: TGTGCCAGCAGCCCGAGACTAGCGGGGGGACATACGCAGTATTTT
V: TRBV9
D: TRBD2
J: TRBJ2-3
size: once

CDR3: CASSLGGSGTGELFF
DNA: TGTGCCAGCAGCTTGGGCGGGAGTGGGACCGGGGAGCTGTTTTTT
V: TRBV5-6
D: TRBD2
J: TRBJ2-2
size: .

CDR3: CASRISVVRATSTDTQYF
DNA: TGTGCCAGCAGAATTAGCGTGGTTAGGGCCACTAGCACAGATACGCAGTATTTT
V: TRBV7-8
D: .
J: TRBJ2-3
size: .

CDR3: CASSYPGTRSSTEQFF
DNA: TGTGCCAGCAGCTACCCCGGGACTAGATCTTCAACTGAGCAGTTCTTC
V: TRBV7-9
D: TRBD2
J: TRBJ2-1
size: .